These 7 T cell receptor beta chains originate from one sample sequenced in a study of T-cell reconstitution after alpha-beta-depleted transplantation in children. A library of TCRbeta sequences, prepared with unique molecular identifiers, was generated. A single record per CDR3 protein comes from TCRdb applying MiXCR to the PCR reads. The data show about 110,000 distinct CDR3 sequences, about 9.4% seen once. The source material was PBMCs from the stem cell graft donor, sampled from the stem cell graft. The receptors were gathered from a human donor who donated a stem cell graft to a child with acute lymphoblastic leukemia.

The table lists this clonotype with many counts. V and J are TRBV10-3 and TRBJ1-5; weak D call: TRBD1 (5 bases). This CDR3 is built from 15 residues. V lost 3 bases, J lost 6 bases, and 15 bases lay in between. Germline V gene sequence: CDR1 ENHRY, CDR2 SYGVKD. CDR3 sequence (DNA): TGTGCCATCAGTGAAGATCAGGGTATGGGTCAGCCCCAGCATTTT. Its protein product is CAISEDQGMGQPQHF.

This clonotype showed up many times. The CDR3 DNA is TGCAGTGCCCAGAGACTAGCGGGAGCCCAAGACGAGCAGTACTTC. This encodes CSAQRLAGAQDEQYF. The chain uses TRBV20-1 and TRBJ2-7; 12 bases align to TRBD2. This CDR3 contains 15 residues. Germline trimming cut 6 bases from V and 5 bases from J; bases unmatched to any gene: 11. Germline CDR1 DFQATT, CDR2 SNEGSKA (reference sequence).

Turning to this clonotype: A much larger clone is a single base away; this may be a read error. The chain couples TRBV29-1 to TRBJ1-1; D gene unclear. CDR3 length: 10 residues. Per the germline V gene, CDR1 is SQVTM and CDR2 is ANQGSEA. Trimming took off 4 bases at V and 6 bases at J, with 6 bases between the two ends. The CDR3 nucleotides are TGCAGCGTTGTCTCTGCTGAAGCTTTCTTT. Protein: CSVVSAEAFF.

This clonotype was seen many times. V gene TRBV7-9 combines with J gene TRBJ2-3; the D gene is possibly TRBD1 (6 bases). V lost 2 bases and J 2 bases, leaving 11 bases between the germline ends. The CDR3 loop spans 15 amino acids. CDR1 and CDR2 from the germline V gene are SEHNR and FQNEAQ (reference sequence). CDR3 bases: TGTGCCAGCAGCTTACGGGACATATACACAGATACGCAGTATTTT. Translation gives CASSLRDIYTDTQYF.

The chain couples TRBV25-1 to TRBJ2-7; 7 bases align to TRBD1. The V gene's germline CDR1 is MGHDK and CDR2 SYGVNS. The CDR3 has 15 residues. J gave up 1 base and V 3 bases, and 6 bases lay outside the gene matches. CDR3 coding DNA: TGTGCCAGCAGTGAGACAGGGACGGTATCCTACGAGCAGTACTTC. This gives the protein CASSETGTVSYEQYF.

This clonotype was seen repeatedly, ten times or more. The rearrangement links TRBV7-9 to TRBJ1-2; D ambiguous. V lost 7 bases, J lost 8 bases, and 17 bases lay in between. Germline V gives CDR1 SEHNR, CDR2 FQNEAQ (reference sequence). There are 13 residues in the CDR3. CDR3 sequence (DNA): TGTGCCAGCAACTTTTTTACAACGGCGGGCTACACCTTC. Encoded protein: CASNFFTTAGYTF.

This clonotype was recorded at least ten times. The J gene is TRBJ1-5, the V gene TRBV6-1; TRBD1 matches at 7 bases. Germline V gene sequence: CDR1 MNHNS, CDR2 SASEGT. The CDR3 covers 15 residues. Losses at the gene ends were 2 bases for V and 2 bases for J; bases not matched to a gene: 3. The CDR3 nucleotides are TGTGCCAGCAGTGAAAACAGGGGTGGCAATCAGCCCCAGCATTTT. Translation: CASSENRGGNQPQHF.